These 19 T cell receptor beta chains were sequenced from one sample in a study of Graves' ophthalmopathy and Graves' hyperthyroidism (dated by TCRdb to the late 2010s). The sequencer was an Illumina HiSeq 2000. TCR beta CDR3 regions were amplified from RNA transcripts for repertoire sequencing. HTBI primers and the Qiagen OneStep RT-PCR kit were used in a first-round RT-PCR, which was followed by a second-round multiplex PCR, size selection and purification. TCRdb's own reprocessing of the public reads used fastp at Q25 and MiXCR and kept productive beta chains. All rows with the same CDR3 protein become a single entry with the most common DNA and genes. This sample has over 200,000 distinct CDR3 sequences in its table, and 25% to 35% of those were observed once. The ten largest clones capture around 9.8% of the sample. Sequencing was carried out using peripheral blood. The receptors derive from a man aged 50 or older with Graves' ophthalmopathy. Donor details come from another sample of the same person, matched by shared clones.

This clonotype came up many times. CDR3: CASSSLRDTTYEQYF. The CDR3 DNA follows: TGTGCCAGCAGTTCCCTCCGGGACACAACCTACGAGCAGTACTTC. The chain couples TRBV27 to TRBJ2-7; D may be TRBD1 (6 bases). Per the germline V gene, CDR1 is MNHEY and CDR2 is SMNVEV (reference sequence). Trimming left V 4 bases short and J 2 bases short, with 15 bases between. CDR3 size: 15 residues.

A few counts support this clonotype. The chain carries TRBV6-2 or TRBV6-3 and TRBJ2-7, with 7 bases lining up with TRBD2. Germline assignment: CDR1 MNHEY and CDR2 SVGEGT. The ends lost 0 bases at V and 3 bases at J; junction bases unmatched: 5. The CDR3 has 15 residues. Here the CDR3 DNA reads TGTGCCAGCAGTTACTCCCTCTCTAGCGGCTACGAGCAGTACTTC. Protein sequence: CASSYSLSSGYEQYF.

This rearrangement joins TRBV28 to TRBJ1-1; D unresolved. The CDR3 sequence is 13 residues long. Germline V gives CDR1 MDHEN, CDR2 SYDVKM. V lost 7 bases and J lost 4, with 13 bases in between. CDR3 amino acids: CASIKGWPTEAFF. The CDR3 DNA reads TGTGCCAGCATAAAAGGCTGGCCCACTGAAGCTTTCTTT.

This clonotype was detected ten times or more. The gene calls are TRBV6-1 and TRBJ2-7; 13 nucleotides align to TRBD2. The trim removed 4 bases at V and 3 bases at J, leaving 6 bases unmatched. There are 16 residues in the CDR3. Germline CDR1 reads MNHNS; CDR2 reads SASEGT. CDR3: CASSGGTSGIIYEQYF. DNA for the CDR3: TGTGCCAGCAGTGGCGGGACTAGCGGGATAATCTACGAGCAGTACTTC.

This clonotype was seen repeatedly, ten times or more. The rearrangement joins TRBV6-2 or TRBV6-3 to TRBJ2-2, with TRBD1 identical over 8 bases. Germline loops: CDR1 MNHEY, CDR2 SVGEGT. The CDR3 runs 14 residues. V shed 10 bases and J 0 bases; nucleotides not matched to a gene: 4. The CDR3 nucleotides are TGTGCCATGATGGACAGGGCGAACACCGGGGAGCTGTTTTTT. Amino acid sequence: CAMMDRANTGELFF.

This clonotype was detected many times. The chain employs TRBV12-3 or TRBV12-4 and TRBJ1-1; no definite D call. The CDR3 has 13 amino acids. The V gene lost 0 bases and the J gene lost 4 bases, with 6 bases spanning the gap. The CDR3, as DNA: TGTGCCAGCAGTTTAGCGTGGGGCACTGAAGCTTTCTTT. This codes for CASSLAWGTEAFF.

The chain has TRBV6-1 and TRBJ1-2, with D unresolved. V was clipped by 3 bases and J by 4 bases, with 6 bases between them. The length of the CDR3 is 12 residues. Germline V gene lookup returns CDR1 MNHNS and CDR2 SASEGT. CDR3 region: CASSDWPYGYTF. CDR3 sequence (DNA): TGTGCCAGCAGTGATTGGCCCTATGGCTACACCTTC.

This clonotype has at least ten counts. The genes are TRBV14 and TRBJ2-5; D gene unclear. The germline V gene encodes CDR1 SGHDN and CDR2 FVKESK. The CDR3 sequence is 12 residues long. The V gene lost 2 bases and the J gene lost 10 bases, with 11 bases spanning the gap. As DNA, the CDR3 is TGTGCCAGCAGCCAAATAGGGCAACGCCAGTACTTC. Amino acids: CASSQIGQRQYF. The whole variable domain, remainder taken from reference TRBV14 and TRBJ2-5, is EAGVTQFPSHSVIEKGQTVTLRCDPISGHDNLYWYRRVMGKEIKFLLHFVKESKQDESGMPNNRFLAERTGGTYSTLKVQPAELEDSGVYFCASSQIGQRQYFGPGTRLLVL.

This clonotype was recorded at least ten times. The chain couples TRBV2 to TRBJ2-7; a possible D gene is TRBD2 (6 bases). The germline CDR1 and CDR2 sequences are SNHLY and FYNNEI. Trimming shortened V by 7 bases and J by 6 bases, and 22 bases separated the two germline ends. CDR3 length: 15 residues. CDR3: CASTRRPGRPGEQYF. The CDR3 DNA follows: TGTGCCAGCACCCGTAGGCCAGGGAGGCCCGGCGAGCAGTACTTC. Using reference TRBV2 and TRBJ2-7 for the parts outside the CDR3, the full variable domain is EPEVTQTPSHQVTQMGQEVILRCVPISNHLYFYWYRQILGQKVEFLVSFYNNEISEKSEIFDDQFSVERPDGSNFTLKIRSTKLEDSAMYFCASTRRPGRPGEQYFGPGTRLTVT.

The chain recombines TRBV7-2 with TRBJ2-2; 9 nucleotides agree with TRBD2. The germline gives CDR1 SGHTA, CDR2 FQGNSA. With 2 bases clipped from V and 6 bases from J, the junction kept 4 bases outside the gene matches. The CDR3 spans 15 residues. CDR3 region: CASSLPLAGAGELFF. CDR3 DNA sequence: TGTGCCAGCAGCTTACCCTTAGCGGGAGCCGGGGAGCTGTTTTTT.

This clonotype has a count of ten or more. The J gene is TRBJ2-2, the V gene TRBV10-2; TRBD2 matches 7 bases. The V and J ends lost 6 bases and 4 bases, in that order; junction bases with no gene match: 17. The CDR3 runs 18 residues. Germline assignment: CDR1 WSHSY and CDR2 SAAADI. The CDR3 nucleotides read TGCGCCAGCAGACCAAGCCTGGGGGGGGTACCGGGCACCGGGGAGCTGTTTTTT. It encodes CASRPSLGGVPGTGELFF.

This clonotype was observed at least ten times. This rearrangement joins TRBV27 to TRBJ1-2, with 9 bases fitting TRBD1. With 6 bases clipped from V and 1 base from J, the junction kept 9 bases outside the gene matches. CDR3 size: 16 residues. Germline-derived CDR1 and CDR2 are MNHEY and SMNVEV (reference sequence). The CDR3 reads CASSPGQGTLNYGYTF. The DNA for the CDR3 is TGTGCCAGCAGCCCGGGACAGGGCACCCTTAACTATGGCTACACCTTC.

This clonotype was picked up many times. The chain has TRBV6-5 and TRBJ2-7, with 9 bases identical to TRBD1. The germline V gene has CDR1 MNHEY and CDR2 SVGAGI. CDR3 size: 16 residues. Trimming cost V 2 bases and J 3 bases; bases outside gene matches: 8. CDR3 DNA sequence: TGTGCCAGCAGTTACCCTCCCGGGACAGGGCTCTACGAGCAGTACTTC. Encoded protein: CASSYPPGTGLYEQYF.

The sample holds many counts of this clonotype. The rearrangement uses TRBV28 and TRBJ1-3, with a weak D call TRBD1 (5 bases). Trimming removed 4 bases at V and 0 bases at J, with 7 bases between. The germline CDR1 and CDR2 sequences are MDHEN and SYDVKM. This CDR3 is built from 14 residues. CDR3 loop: CASSSGTSGNTIYF. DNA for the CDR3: TGTGCCAGCAGTTCAGGGACCTCTGGAAACACCATATATTTT.

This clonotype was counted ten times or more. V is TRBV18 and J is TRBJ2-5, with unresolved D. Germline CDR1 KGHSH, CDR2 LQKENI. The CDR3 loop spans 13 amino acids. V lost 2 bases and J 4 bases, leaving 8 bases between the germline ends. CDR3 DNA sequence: TGTGCCAGCTCACCAGCCCCCGGAGAGACCCAGTACTTC. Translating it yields CASSPAPGETQYF.

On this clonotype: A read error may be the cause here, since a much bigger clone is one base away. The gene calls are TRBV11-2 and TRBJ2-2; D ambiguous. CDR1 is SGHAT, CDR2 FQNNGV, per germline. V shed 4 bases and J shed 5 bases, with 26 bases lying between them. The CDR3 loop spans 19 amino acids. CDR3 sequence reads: CASSSTSSTRTLSTGELFF. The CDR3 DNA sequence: TGTGCCAGCAGCTCTACCTCGTCCACCAGGACCCTGAGTACCGGGGAGCTGTTTTTT.

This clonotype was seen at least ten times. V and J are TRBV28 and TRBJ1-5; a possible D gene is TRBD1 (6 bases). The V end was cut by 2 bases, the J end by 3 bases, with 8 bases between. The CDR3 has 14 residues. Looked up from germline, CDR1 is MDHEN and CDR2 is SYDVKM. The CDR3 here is CASSLTGANQPQHF. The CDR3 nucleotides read TGTGCCAGCAGTTTAACGGGGGCCAATCAGCCCCAGCATTTT.

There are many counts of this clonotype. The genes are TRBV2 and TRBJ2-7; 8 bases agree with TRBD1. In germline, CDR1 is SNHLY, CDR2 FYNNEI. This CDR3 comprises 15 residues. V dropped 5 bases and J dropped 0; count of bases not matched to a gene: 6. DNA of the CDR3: TGTGCCAGCAGTAAGGACAGGGTGGTCTCCTACGAGCAGTACTTC. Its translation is CASSKDRVVSYEQYF.

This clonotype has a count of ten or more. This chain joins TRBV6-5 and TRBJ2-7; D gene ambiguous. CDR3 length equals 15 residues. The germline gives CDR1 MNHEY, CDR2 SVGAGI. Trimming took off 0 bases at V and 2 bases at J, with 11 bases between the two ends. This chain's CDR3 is CASSYSSERAYEQYF. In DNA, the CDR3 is TGTGCCAGCAGTTACTCCTCGGAGAGAGCCTACGAGCAGTACTTC.